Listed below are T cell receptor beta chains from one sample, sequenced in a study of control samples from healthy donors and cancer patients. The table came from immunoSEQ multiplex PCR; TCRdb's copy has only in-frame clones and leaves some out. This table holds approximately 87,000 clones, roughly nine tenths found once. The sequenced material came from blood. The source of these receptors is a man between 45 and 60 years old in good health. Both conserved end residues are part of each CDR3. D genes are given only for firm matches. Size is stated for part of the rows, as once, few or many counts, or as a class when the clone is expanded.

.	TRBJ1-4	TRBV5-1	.	CASSPAGRAEKLFF	TGCGCCAGCAGCCCGGCGGGGCGGGCGGAAAAACTGTTTTTT
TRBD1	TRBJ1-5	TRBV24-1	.	CATSDSSGGRQPQHF	TGTGCCACCAGTGATTCGTCAGGGGGTCGTCAGCCCCAGCATTTT
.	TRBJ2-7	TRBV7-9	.	CASSLGGGTGEQYF	TGTGCCAGCAGCTTAGGAGGGGGAACAGGCGAGCAGTACTTC
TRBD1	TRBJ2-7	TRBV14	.	CASSHGTGGYEQYF	TGTGCCAGCAGCCATGGGACAGGGGGCTACGAGCAGTACTTC
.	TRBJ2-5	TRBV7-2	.	CASRLGVQETQYF	TGTGCCAGCAGGCTGGGAGTTCAAGAGACCCAGTACTTC
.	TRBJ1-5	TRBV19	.	CASSIERMNQPQHF	TGTGCCAGTAGTATAGAACGTATGAATCAGCCCCAGCATTTT
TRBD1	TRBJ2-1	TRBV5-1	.	CASSSTGGEGEQFF	TGCGCCAGCAGTTCTACAGGGGGCGAGGGTGAGCAGTTCTTC
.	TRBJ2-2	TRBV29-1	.	CSARGNTGELFF	TGCAGCGCCCGGGGGAACACCGGGGAGCTGTTTTTT
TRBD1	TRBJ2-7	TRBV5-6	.	CASNRQGVQNYEQYF	TGTGCCAGCAACCGACAGGGGGTCCAAAACTACGAGCAGTACTTC
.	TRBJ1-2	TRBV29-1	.	CSVLGGVGYGYTF	TGCAGCGTCCTTGGGGGGGTGGGCTATGGCTACACCTTC
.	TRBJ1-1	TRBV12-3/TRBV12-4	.	CASSLEDLTEAFF	TGTGCCAGCAGTTTAGAGGATCTCACTGAAGCTTTCTTT
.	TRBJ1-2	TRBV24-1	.	CATSDNRESNYGYTF	TGTGCCACCAGTGATAACAGGGAGTCGAATTATGGCTACACCTTC
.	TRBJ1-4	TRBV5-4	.	CASSLRVSAATNEKLFF	TGTGCCAGCAGCTTGCGGGTTAGTGCTGCAACTAATGAAAAACTGTTTTTT
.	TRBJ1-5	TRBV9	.	CASSVGQGSESQHF	TGTGCCAGCAGCGTAGGCCAGGGTAGTGAGTCCCAGCATTTT
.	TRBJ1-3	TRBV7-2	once	CASSGGGGNTIYF	TGTGCCAGCAGCGGAGGGGGTGGAAACACCATATATTTT
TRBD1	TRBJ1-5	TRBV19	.	CASSGQGGGNQPQHF	TGTGCCAGTAGCGGACAGGGAGGGGGAAATCAGCCCCAGCATTTT
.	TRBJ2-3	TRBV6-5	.	CASVEVRTDTQYF	TGTGCCAGCGTGGAAGTCCGCACAGATACGCAGTATTTT
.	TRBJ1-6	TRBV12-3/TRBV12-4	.	CASSAISNSPLHF	TGTGCCAGCAGCGCTATCTCAAATTCACCCCTCCACTTT
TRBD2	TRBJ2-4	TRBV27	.	CASSPIPGTSGGREYF	TGTGCCAGCAGTCCTATACCAGGGACTAGCGGGGGGCGGGAGTACTTC
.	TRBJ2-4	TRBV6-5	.	CAKGIAKNIQYF	TGTGCCAAGGGGATAGCCAAAAACATTCAGTACTTC
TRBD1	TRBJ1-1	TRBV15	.	CATSRAGTVKRAFF	TGTGCCACCAGCAGAGCCGGGACAGTGAAACGAGCTTTCTTT
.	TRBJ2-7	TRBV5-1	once	CASSLASLRRGVYEQYF	TGCGCCAGCAGCTTGGCTTCACTTAGACGCGGCGTCTACGAGCAGTACTTC
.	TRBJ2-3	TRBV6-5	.	CASSSTGTSPTQYF	TGTGCCAGCAGTTCCACTGGGACTTCTCCTACGCAGTATTTT
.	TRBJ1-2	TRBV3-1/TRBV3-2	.	CASSQVGRTGYGYTF	TGTGCCAGCAGCCAAGTTGGTCGGACCGGCTATGGCTACACCTTC
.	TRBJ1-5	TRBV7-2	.	CASSLRGVGNQPQHF	TGTGCCAGCAGCTTACGAGGGGTGGGCAATCAGCCCCAGCATTTT
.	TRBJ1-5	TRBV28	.	CASRGNNQPQHF	TGTGCCAGCAGGGGGAACAATCAGCCCCAGCATTTT
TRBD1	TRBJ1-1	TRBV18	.	CASSAWTGANTEAFF	TGTGCCAGCTCAGCTTGGACAGGGGCGAACACTGAAGCTTTCTTT
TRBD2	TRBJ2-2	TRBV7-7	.	CASSLTGGPIDTGELFF	TGTGCCAGCAGCTTAACGGGGGGGCCGATCGACACCGGGGAGCTGTTTTTT
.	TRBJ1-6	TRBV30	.	CAWSGRVFYNSPLHF	TGTGCCTGGAGTGGCCGGGTCTTTTATAATTCACCCCTCCACTTT
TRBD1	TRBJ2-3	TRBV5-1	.	CASSPQGITDTQYF	TGCGCCAGCAGCCCACAGGGGATCACAGATACGCAGTATTTT
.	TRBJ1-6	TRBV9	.	CASSVGTAYNSPLHF	TGTGCCAGCAGCGTAGGGACAGCCTATAATTCACCCCTCCACTTT
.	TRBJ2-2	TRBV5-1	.	CASSLAVRAGENTGELFF	TGCGCCAGCAGCTTAGCGGTTCGGGCAGGGGAGAACACCGGGGAGCTGTTTTTT
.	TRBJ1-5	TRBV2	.	CASRAFGNQPQHF	TGTGCCAGCAGAGCATTCGGCAATCAGCCCCAGCATTTT
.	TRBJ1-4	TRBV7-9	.	CASSLGGAGLFF	TGTGCCAGCAGCTTAGGGGGGGCGGGACTGTTTTTT
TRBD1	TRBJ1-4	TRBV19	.	CASSNSGTATNEKLFF	TGTGCCAGTAGCAATTCCGGGACAGCAACTAATGAAAAACTGTTTTTT
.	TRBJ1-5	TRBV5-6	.	CASSLGNQPQHF	TGTGCCAGCAGCTTGGGCAATCAGCCCCAGCATTTT
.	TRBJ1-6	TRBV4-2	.	CATSVAKDNSPLHF	TGTGCCACGTCCGTAGCTAAGGATAATTCACCCCTCCACTTT